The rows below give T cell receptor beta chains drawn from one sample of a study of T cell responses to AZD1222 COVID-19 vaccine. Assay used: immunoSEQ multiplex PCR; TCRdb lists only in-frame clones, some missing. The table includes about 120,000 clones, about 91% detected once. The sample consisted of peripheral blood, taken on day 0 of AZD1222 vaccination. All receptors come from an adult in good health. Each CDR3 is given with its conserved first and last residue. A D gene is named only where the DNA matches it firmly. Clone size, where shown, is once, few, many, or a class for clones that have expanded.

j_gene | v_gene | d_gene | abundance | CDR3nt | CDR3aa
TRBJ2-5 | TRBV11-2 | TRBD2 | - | TGTGCCAGCAGCTTTCTAGCGGGGGGACACCGCAGAACTCAAGAGACCCAGTACTTC | CASSFLAGGHRRTQETQYF
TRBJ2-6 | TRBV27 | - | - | TGTGCCACCTCGGGACGGCTACTCTCTGGGGCCAACGTCCTGACTTTC | CATSGRLLSGANVLTF
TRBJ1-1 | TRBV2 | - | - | TGTGCCAGCAGGCAGGGTCTAGTCACTGAAGCTTTCTTT | CASRQGLVTEAFF
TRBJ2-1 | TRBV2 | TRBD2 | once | TGTGCCAGCAGGGAGAGCGGGAGTCCGGCTGAGCAGTTCTTC | CASRESGSPAEQFF
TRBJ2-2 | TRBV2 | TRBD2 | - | TGTGCCAGCACCGGGACTAGCGGGATTAACGGGGAGCTGTTTTTT | CASTGTSGINGELFF
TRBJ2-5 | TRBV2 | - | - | TGTGCCAGCAGGGGGGTGTCAGAGACCCAGTACTTC | CASRGVSETQYF
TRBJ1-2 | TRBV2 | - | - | TGTGCCAGCAGTTGGGGATATGGCTACACCTTC | CASSWGYGYTF
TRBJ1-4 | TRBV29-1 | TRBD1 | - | TGCAGCGGTTGGGACAGCGGTGAAAAACTGTTTTTT | CSGWDSGEKLFF
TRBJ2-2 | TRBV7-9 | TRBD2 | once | TGTGCCAGCAGCCACACCGGGACTAGAGGTACCGGGGAGCTGTTTTTT | CASSHTGTRGTGELFF
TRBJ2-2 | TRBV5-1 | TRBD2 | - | TGCGCCAGCAGGGGACTAGCGGGGGCTACAAACACCGGGGAGCTGTTTTTT | CASRGLAGATNTGELFF
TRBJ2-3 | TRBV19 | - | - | TGTGCCAGTAGTATGGATTTTACAGATACGCAGTATTTT | CASSMDFTDTQYF
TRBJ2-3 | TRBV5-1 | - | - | TGCGCCAGCAGCTTGGCAGGGAACACAGATACGCAGTATTTT | CASSLAGNTDTQYF
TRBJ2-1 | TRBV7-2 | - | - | TGTGCCAGCAGCTTTTTGGGCCGTAGGGCGCTCTCCTACAATGAGCAGTTCTTC | CASSFLGRRALSYNEQFF
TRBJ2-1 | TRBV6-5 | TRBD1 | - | TGTGCCAGCAGTTACAGGACAGGGATATACAATGAGCAGTTCTTC | CASSYRTGIYNEQFF
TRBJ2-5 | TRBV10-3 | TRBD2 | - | TGTGCCATCAGTGCTAGCGGGGTGTACATAGGGACCCAGTACTTC | CAISASGVYIGTQYF
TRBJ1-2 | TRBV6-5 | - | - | TGTGCCAGCAGTTACTCGATACGGGCCGCCTCCGATGGCTACACCTTC | CASSYSIRAASDGYTF
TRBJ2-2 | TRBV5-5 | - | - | TGTGCCAGCAGCTTGGAGGTGGTCGCGAACACCGGGGAGCTGTTTTTT | CASSLEVVANTGELFF
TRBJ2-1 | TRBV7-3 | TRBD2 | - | TGTGCCAGCAGCTCGACTAGCGGCTACAATGAGCAGTTCTTC | CASSSTSGYNEQFF
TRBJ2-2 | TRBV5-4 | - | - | TGTGCCAGCAGCCCCGATCTCACCGGGGAGCTGTTTTTT | CASSPDLTGELFF
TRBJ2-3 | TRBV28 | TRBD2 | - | TGTGCCAGCAGTTTAGGCCTAGCGGCGGGGGCAGATACGCAGTATTTT | CASSLGLAAGADTQYF
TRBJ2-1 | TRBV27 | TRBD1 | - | TGTGCCAGCAGCCCAAACCGGGACAGGGTAAGGGCGCAGCAGTTCTTC | CASSPNRDRVRAQQFF
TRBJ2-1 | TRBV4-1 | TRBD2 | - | TGCGCCAGCAGCCCACCATCCCCGGGACTAGCGGGATACAATGAGCAGTTCTTC | CASSPPSPGLAGYNEQFF
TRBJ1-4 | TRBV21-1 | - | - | TGTGCCAGCAGCACCCAGAGGACTGCAACTAATGAAAAACTGTTTTTT | CASSTQRTATNEKLFF
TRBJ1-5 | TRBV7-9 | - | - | TGTGCCAGCAGCCATTCTGGACAGTTTATCGAGCCCCAGCATTTT | CASSHSGQFIEPQHF
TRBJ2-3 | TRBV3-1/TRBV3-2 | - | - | TGTGCCAGCAGCCTATTAGGGGGGGCCGGCACAGATACGCAGTATTTT | CASSLLGGAGTDTQYF
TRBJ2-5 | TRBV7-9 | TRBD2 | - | TGTGCCAGCAGCTTAGCAGGTGGCGGGGGGCCACAAGAGACCCAGTACTTC | CASSLAGGGGPQETQYF
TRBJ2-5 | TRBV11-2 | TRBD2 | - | TGTGCCAGCAGCTTAGGTCCGGGACTAGAGGAGACCCAGTACTTC | CASSLGPGLEETQYF
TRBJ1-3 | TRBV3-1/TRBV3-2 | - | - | TGTGCCAGCAGCCCCGTGGCGGCCGGGGCTGGAAACACCATATATTTT | CASSPVAAGAGNTIYF
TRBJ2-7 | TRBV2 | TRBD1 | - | TGTGCCAGCAGCGGACAGGGGGCTAGCTCCTACGAGCAGTACTTC | CASSGQGASSYEQYF
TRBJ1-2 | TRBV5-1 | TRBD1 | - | TGCGCCAGCAGCTTGGCCGTTACAGGGGATGGCTACACCTTC | CASSLAVTGDGYTF
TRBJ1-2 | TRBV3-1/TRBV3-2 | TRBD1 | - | TGTGCCAGCAGACACTCAGGGGGCGCGGATGGCTACACCTTC | CASRHSGGADGYTF
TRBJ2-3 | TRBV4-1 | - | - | TGCGCCAGCAGCGGATCCTTAGTTGGCACAGATACGCAGTATTTT | CASSGSLVGTDTQYF
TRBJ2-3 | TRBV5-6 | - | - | TGTGCCAGCAGCCCCTCAGACACAGATACGCAGTATTTT | CASSPSDTDTQYF